This T cell receptor (beta chain) comes out of a study of blood T cell repertoires in COVID-19. Study details: Acute-phase and convalescent COVID-19 samples originated in the United States, Italy and Spain. From T cells, B-cell-depleted T cells, or PBMCs came the material, which was cDNA or gDNA.

In the authors' methods: Reference gene primer amplification in the assay estimated nucleated cell counts. Produced via immunoSEQ multiplex PCR; TCRdb's table is partial and in-frame only. The DNA gave D and trimming, while V, J and clone size come from that table. Among 100,000 to 150,000 clones, 88% were seen once, and the ten largest hold approximately 8%. V lost 4 bases, J lost 7 bases, and 4 bases stayed unmatched. The germline gives CDR1 MNHNY, CDR2 SVGAGI (reference sequence). The CDR3 consists of 14 residues. The chain uses TRBV6-6 and TRBJ2-2; 9 bases line up with TRBD1. The sample consisted of peripheral blood. This clonotype was sampled from a man between 45 and 60 years old with acute or convalescent COVID-19. CDR3 DNA sequence: TGTGCCAGCAGTTCCGGGACAGGGCTCGGGGAGCTGTTTTTT. It specifies CASSSGTGLGELFF.